These 13 T cell receptor beta chains were all obtained from the same sample, sequenced in a study of graft-versus-host responses after intestinal transplantation. Their antigens are not known. TCRdb's copy holds only in-frame clones and misses some; the assay was immunoSEQ multiplex PCR. Counted here are around 120,000 clones, approximately 95% occurring once; the ten biggest clones make up more than 2.5%. The sequences come from unstimulated CD8+ T cells sorted from spleen or lymph node cells, collected before intestinal transplant. Receptor source: a human donor who received an intestinal transplant.

This chain links TRBV7-3 with TRBJ2-2, with 12 bases fitting TRBD2. Unmatched junction bases numbered 17, after V lost 5 bases and J lost 4 bases. The germline gives CDR1 SGHTA, CDR2 FQGTGA. There are 20 residues in the CDR3. The CDR3 nucleotides are TGTGCCAGCAGCCACACATCCTGGACTAGCGGGAATGAACTCACCGGGGAGCTGTTTTTT. Protein: CASSHTSWTSGNELTGELFF.

V gene TRBV7-6 combines with J gene TRBJ2-2; D might be TRBD1 (5 bases). Per the germline V gene, CDR1 is SGHVS and CDR2 is FNYEAQ. The V end lost 4 bases, the J end lost 1 base, and 7 bases lay between the germline ends. There are 14 residues in the CDR3. CDR3 DNA sequence: TGTGCCAGCAGCTCGACAGTGAACACCGGGGAGCTGTTTTTT. Protein sequence: CASSSTVNTGELFF. The variable domain in full, with the rest retrieved from reference TRBV7-6 and TRBJ2-2, is GAGVSQSPRYKVTKRGQDVALRCDPISGHVSLYWYRQALGQGPEFLTYFNYEAQQDKSGLPNDRFSAERPEGSISTLTIQRTEQRDSAMYRCASSSTVNTGELFFGEGSRLTVL.

The chain has TRBV7-9 and TRBJ1-2; D may be TRBD1 (5 bases). CDR1 and CDR2 (germline): SEHNR, FQNEAQ (reference sequence). This CDR3 has 15 amino acids. V was clipped by 1 base and J by 4 bases, with 13 bases between them. This CDR3 is CASSLVMGDGYGYTF. In DNA, the CDR3 is TGTGCCAGCAGCTTAGTAATGGGGGACGGCTATGGCTACACCTTC.

The CDR3 nucleotides read TGTGCCAGCAGCTGGACGGGTAATCAGCCCCAGCATTTT. Its protein is CASSWTGNQPQHF. The chain joins TRBV6-5 to TRBJ1-5, with D unresolved. Trimming pared 6 bases from V and 4 bases from J, leaving 10 bases between. The CDR3 is 13 amino acids. Germline V gene data show CDR1 as MNHEY and CDR2 as SVGAGI.

The CDR3 nucleotides read TGTGCCAGCAGCTTATCAGGGGGCGCGTCCTACAATGAGCAGTTCTTC. It is translated as CASSLSGGASYNEQFF. The chain joins TRBV11-2 to TRBJ2-1, with TRBD1 matching over 8 bases. The V and J ends lost 2 bases and 1 base, in that order; junction bases with no gene match: 4. CDR3 length: 16 residues. Per germline, CDR1 SGHAT and CDR2 FQNNGV.

The genes are TRBV28 and TRBJ1-4; D is unclear. Germline assignment: CDR1 MDHEN and CDR2 SYDVKM. V lost 4 bases and J lost 0, with 3 bases in between. The CDR3 covers 13 residues. CDR3 residues: CASSSTTNEKLFF. For the CDR3, the DNA is TGTGCCAGCAGTTCCACAACTAATGAAAAACTGTTTTTT.

V and J are TRBV4-1 and TRBJ1-4, with 7 bases aligning to TRBD1. The J segment lost 6 bases and the V segment lost 2 bases, leaving 9 bases of the junction unmatched. Germline assignment: CDR1 MGHRA and CDR2 YSYEKL. CDR3 size: 16 residues. The CDR3 coding sequence is TGCGCCAGCAGCCAACCCACGGGCAGGGGGTATGAAAAACTGTTTTTT. Its translation is CASSQPTGRGYEKLFF.

This chain links TRBV5-1 with TRBJ2-7, with D possibly matching TRBD1 (5 bases). CDR1 and CDR2 from the germline V gene are SGHRS and YFSETQ. Trimming took 1 base from V and 1 from J, leaving 12 bases between them. This CDR3 is 15 amino acids long. The CDR3 bases are TGCGCCAGCAGCTTGTTTTGGACACCTTCCTACGAGCAGTACTTC. Translating gives CASSLFWTPSYEQYF.

The chain uses TRBV6-5 and TRBJ1-2; TRBD1 is a possible D gene (5 bases). The CDR3 length is 12 residues. V lost 7 bases and J 5 bases, leaving 11 bases between the germline ends. The germline gives CDR1 MNHEY, CDR2 SVGAGI. Here the CDR3 reads CASTQGVYGYTF. The DNA of the CDR3 is TGTGCCAGCACGCAGGGCGTATATGGCTACACCTTC.

V gene TRBV6-4 combines with J gene TRBJ2-7; 10 bases are a match to TRBD1. J lost 1 base, V lost 3 bases, and 3 bases had no gene match. CDR3 length equals 15 residues. Germline-derived CDR1 and CDR2 are MRHNA and SNTAGT. Written as DNA, the CDR3 is TGTGCCAGCAGTGAAAGGGACAGGGGTTCCTACGAGCAGTACTTC. This encodes CASSERDRGSYEQYF.

This clone was observed once. The J gene is TRBJ2-7, the V gene TRBV19, with D perhaps TRBD2 (6 bases). CDR1 LNHDA and CDR2 SQIVND come from the germline V gene (reference sequence). With 3 bases removed from V and 0 bases from J, the gap between germline ends came to 12 bases. This CDR3 region has 15 residues. In nucleotides, the CDR3 is TGTGCCAGTAGTATCGGGAGCGGAGGCTCCTACGAGCAGTACTTC. Its translation: CASSIGSGGSYEQYF.

This rearrangement joins TRBV9 to TRBJ1-1, with TRBD1 identical over 7 bases. This CDR3 comprises 15 residues. Germline V lookup: CDR1 SGDLS, CDR2 YYNGEE. Germline trimming cut 4 bases from V and 0 bases from J; bases unmatched to any gene: 6. The CDR3 DNA reads TGTGCCAGCAGCCCCAGGGGGGGGCTGAACACTGAAGCTTTCTTT. It specifies CASSPRGGLNTEAFF.

In its sample, this clone was seen once. V and J are TRBV20-1 and TRBJ2-7; D uncertain. Germline CDR1 and CDR2: DFQATT and SNEGSKA (reference sequence). The CDR3 is 11 amino acids. Trimming left V 0 bases short and J 1 base short, with 1 base between. The CDR3 is CSARESYEQYF. CDR3 DNA: TGCAGTGCTAGAGAATCCTACGAGCAGTACTTC.